At least ten counts were recorded for the clone carrying this T cell receptor beta chain. Its cognate antigen is unknown. These data belong to a study of T cells in Graves' hyperthyroidism and ophthalmopathy. Background on the study: Peripheral blood was acquired at first diagnosis, ahead of any therapy whatsoever.

Isolation of PBMCs was performed on about 10 ml fresh peripheral blood. Whole-study findings and limits: Most thyroid clonotypes that were expanded above 0.001 also turned up in blood.

RNA transcripts yielded amplified TCR beta CDR3 regions. The primer set for the first-round RT-PCR of the TCR CDR3 was HTBI. TCRdb ran MiXCR on the multiplex PCR reads and lists one entry per CDR3 protein. The data contain some 300,000 distinct CDR3 sequences, 13% of them singletons. Germline lookup yields CDR1 MNHEY and CDR2 SVGEGT. The length of the CDR3 is 15 residues. V shed 4 bases and J 7 bases; nucleotides not matched to a gene: 10. Sequenced input: blood. This TCR derives from a woman aged 25-40 years with Graves' hyperthyroidism that later progressed to Graves' ophthalmopathy. The V gene is TRBV6-2 or TRBV6-3, the J gene TRBJ2-1; TRBD1 matches 7 bases. For the CDR3, the DNA is TGTGCCAGCAGTTGGGACGGGACAGTCGGAAATGAGCAGTTCTTC. Residues: CASSWDGTVGNEQFF.